The 6 T cell receptor beta chains given below trace back to one sample, sequenced in a study of beta chain features in type 1 diabetes. Reverse transcribing all isolated RNA meant expressed TCRB transcripts were sequenced. Sequencing used immunoSEQ multiplex PCR; TCRdb keeps in-frame clones, though not all of them. The sample contains hundreds of thousands of clones, 15% of which appear only once. Sequencing input: naive CD4+ T cells from blood. The receptor source for this set is a young man in good health.

This clone was seen more than once but under ten times. The chain couples TRBV18 to TRBJ1-1; D not resolved. V was trimmed by 3 bases and J by 8 bases, leaving 13 bases between them. CDR1 KGHSH and CDR2 LQKENI come from the germline V gene. The CDR3 length is 13 residues. The chain's CDR3 is CASSPVLETEAFF. The DNA for the CDR3 is TGTGCCAGCTCACCCGTGTTGGAGACAGAAGCTTTCTTT.

This clone was detected a few times. The CDR3 loop reads CASSLSPDQPQHF. For the CDR3, the DNA is TGTGCCAGCAGCTTAAGCCCGGATCAGCCCCAGCATTTT. The V and J genes are TRBV7-6 and TRBJ1-5; no definite D call. This CDR3 has 13 amino acids. Germline lookup yields CDR1 SGHVS and CDR2 FNYEAQ. The V end was cut by 2 bases, the J end by 5 bases, with 7 bases between.

This rearrangement joins TRBV29-1 to TRBJ1-1; 10 bases match TRBD1. CDR1 is SQVTM, CDR2 ANQGSEA, per germline. This CDR3 is 14 amino acids long. V was clipped by 7 bases and J by 3 bases; unmatched bases: 8. CDR3 bases: TGCAGCGCCAGGACAGGGGGTTCGTACACTGAAGCTTTCTTT. Its protein is CSARTGGSYTEAFF.

This rearrangement joins TRBV7-2 to TRBJ2-4; D not resolved. Trimming took off 5 bases at V and 5 bases at J, with 7 bases between the two ends. This CDR3 is built from 12 residues. Germline V gene sequence: CDR1 SGHTA, CDR2 FQGNSA. The CDR3 bases are TGTGCCAGCAGCGCCCTCCAAAACATTCAGTACTTC. Amino acid sequence: CASSALQNIQYF.

This clone was observed a few times. The rearrangement links TRBV7-9 to TRBJ2-3; D remains ambiguous. V was shortened by 4 bases and J by 1 base, with 12 bases between the two germline ends. This CDR3 is 15 amino acids long. In germline, CDR1 is SEHNR, CDR2 FQNEAQ (reference sequence). CDR3 amino acids: CASSSDAKGTDTQYF. The CDR3 DNA is TGTGCCAGCAGCTCGGACGCAAAAGGCACAGATACGCAGTATTTT.

This chain connects TRBV9 to TRBJ2-2, with D maybe TRBD1 (6 bases). V dropped 1 base and J dropped 3 bases, with 7 bases sitting between them. Germline-derived CDR1 and CDR2 are SGDLS and YYNGEE. The CDR3 is 14 amino acids. The CDR3, as DNA: TGTGCCAGCAGCGTACAGGGGTACACCGGGGAGCTGTTTTTT. Translating it yields CASSVQGYTGELFF.